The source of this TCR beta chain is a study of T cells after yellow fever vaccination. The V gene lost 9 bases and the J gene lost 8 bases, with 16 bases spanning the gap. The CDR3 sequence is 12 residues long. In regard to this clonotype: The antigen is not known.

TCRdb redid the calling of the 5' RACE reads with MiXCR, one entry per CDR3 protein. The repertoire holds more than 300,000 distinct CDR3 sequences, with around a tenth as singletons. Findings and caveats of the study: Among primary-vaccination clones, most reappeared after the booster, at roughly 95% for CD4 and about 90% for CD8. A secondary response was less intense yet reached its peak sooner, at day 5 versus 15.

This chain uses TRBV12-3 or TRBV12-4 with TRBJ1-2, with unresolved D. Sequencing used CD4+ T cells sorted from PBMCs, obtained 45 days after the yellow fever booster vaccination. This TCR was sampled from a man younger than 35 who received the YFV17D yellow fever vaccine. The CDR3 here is CASAPQKRGYTF. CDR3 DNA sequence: TGTGCCAGTGCCCCCCAGAAGCGGGGCTACACCTTC.